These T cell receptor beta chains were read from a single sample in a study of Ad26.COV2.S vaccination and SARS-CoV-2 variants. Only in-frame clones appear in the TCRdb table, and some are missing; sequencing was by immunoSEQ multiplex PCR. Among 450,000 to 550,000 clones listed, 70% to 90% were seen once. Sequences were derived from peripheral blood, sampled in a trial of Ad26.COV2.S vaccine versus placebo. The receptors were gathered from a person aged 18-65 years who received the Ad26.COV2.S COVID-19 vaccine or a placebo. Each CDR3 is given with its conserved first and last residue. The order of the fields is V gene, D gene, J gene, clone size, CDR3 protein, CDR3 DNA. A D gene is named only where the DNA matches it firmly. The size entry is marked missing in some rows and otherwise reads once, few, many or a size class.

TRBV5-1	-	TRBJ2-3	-	CASSPGVRTSTDTQYF	TGCGCCAGCAGCCCTGGTGTCCGCACTAGCACAGATACGCAGTATTTT
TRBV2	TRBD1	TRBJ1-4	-	CASSEARGPSEKLFF	TGTGCCAGCAGTGAAGCCAGGGGGCCTAGTGAAAAACTGTTTTTT
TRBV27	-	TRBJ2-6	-	CASSFLRDPAGANVLTF	TGTGCCAGCAGTTTCTTACGGGATCCGGCTGGGGCCAACGTCCTGACTTTC
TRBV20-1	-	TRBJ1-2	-	CSAYIRGYTF	TGCAGTGCCTATATCAGGGGCTACACCTTC
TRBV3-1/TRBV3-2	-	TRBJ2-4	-	CASSQEDRRGVAKNIQYF	TGTGCCAGCAGCCAAGAGGATCGTAGAGGCGTAGCCAAAAACATTCAGTACTTC
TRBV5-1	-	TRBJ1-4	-	CASSWGLNEKLFF	TGCGCCAGCAGCTGGGGACTGAATGAAAAACTGTTTTTT
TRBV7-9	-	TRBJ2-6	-	CASSTGVSGANVLTF	TGTGCCAGCAGCACGGGGGTCTCTGGGGCCAACGTCCTGACTTTC
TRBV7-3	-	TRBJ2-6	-	CASSTTGTGANVLTF	TGTGCCAGCAGTACGACAGGTACTGGGGCCAACGTCCTGACTTTC
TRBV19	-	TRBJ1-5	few	CASSTQLTSGNQPQHF	TGTGCCAGTAGTACCCAGCTAACTTCGGGCAATCAGCCCCAGCATTTT
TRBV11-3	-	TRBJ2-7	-	CASSLNQGLEQYF	TGTGCCAGCAGCTTAAACCAGGGGTTGGAGCAGTACTTC
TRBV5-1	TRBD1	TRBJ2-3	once	CASSLGTGEEDTQYF	TGCGCCAGCAGCTTGGGGACAGGGGAGGAAGATACGCAGTATTTT